The 27 T cell receptor beta chains reported below all come from one sample, sequenced in a study of shared clonotypes between healthy human individuals. This table comes from immunoSEQ multiplex PCR, and its TCRdb copy is limited to in-frame clones, with some not included. The sample lists approximately 500,000 clones, 90% to 96% seen once, with about 0.054% in the top ten. Material: naive CD4+ T cells sorted from blood. As to subset: CD45RA+ positively selected. All receptors come from a woman younger than 45 in good health.

This clone was picked up one time. The chain combines TRBV7-3 with TRBJ1-1; weak D call: TRBD1 (6 bases). Germline CDR1 and CDR2: SGHTA and FQGTGA. V gave up 5 bases and J gave up 4 bases, with 14 bases separating them. The CDR3 runs 14 residues. CDR3 sequence reads: CASSPGDMGTEAFF. CDR3 DNA: TGTGCCAGCAGCCCCGGGGACATGGGCACTGAAGCTTTCTTT.

This chain connects TRBV10-1 to TRBJ2-1; D ambiguous. The V and J ends lost 7 bases and 3 bases respectively, with 10 bases between them. Germline CDR1 WNHNN, CDR2 SYGVQD (reference sequence). This CDR3 has 13 amino acids. CDR3 DNA sequence: TGCGCCAGCAAACCCCCGGGCTACAATGAGCAGTTCTTC. Its translation: CASKPPGYNEQFF.

The V and J genes are TRBV6-5 and TRBJ2-3, with 10 nucleotides matching TRBD2. Germline-derived CDR1 and CDR2 are MNHEY and SVGAGI. The CDR3 contains 15 residues. The ends lost 8 bases at V and 1 base at J; junction bases unmatched: 6. The CDR3 protein is CASCGLAECTDTQYF. The CDR3 nucleotides are TGTGCCAGCTGCGGACTAGCGGAATGCACAGATACGCAGTATTTT.

V and J are TRBV19 and TRBJ2-2; D is possibly TRBD1 or TRBD2 (5 bases each). The germline V gene has CDR1 LNHDA and CDR2 SQIVND (reference sequence). Trimming left V 4 bases short and J 4 bases short, with 13 bases between. The CDR3 length is 15 residues. The CDR3 spells CASSKGRSGTGELFF. Here the CDR3 DNA reads TGTGCCAGTAGTAAGGGACGTTCGGGCACCGGGGAGCTGTTTTTT.

CDR3 sequence: CASSPRGGLNEQYF. The CDR3 nucleotides are TGTGCCAGCAGCCCCCGGGGAGGGTTGAACGAGCAGTACTTC. The chain recombines TRBV7-3 with TRBJ2-7; 7 bases are shared with TRBD2. In germline, CDR1 is SGHTA, CDR2 FQGTGA. The trim removed 5 bases at V and 5 bases at J, leaving 9 bases unmatched. The CDR3 spans 14 residues.

This CDR3 is CSASEEYEQYF. The CDR3 region has the DNA TGCAGTGCTAGCGAGGAATACGAGCAGTACTTC. The chain carries TRBV20-1 and TRBJ2-7; no clear D. The V gene's germline CDR1 is DFQATT and CDR2 SNEGSKA (reference sequence). This CDR3 has 11 amino acids. Trimming shortened V by 3 bases and J by 4 bases, and 7 bases separated the two germline ends.

The chain couples TRBV6-6 to TRBJ2-5, with D possibly being TRBD2 (5 bases). Trimming removed 5 bases at V and 0 bases at J, with 10 bases between. CDR3 length equals 14 residues. Germline lookup yields CDR1 MNHNY and CDR2 SVGAGI (reference sequence). The chain's CDR3 is CASSGSGYQETQYF. CDR3 nucleotides: TGTGCCAGCAGTGGGTCGGGGTACCAAGAGACCCAGTACTTC.

J is TRBJ2-7 and V is TRBV21-1; the D call in the table, TRBD2, was not verified against the DNA. TRBV21-1 is a pseudogene locus. The length of the CDR3 is 16 residues. The CDR3 DNA reads as TGTGCCAGCAGCGCCGACCTAGCGGGATCGCCCTACGAGCAGTACTTC. Encoded protein: CASSADLAGSPYEQYF.

The genes are TRBV5-4 and TRBJ2-1; 7 nucleotides match TRBD1. This CDR3 comprises 15 residues. V shed 4 bases and J 0 bases; nucleotides not matched to a gene: 4. Germline lookup yields CDR1 SGHNT and CDR2 YYREEE (reference sequence). As DNA, the CDR3 is TGTGCCAGCAGCATACACAGGGGCTCCTACAATGAGCAGTTCTTC. Residues: CASSIHRGSYNEQFF.

The chain links TRBV11-2 to TRBJ1-4; TRBD1 aligns across 10 bases. There are 15 residues in the CDR3. Germline CDR1 and CDR2: SGHAT and FQNNGV. Unmatched junction bases numbered 6, after V lost 3 bases and J lost 8 bases. The CDR3 bases are TGTGCCAGCAGCTTGAGGACAGGGGGATCCGAAAAACTGTTTTTT. Translating gives CASSLRTGGSEKLFF.

The chain has TRBV2 and TRBJ2-7; tentative D call: TRBD1 (5 bases). The CDR3 loop spans 12 amino acids. Germline V gene sequence: CDR1 SNHLY, CDR2 FYNNEI. Deletions cut 4 bases from V and 6 bases from J, with 10 bases between. Here the CDR3 reads CASSVYRGEQYF. DNA of the CDR3: TGTGCCAGCAGTGTTTATAGGGGCGAGCAGTACTTC.

The chain joins TRBV27 to TRBJ2-5; TRBD2 matches at 11 bases. The J call may not be correct, given that the DNA end is closer to TRBJ2-7. This CDR3 region has 14 residues. Germline-derived CDR1 and CDR2 are MNHEY and SMNVEV (reference sequence). The CDR3 reads CASSRASGRHEQYF. Here the CDR3 DNA reads TGTGCCAGCAGTAGAGCTAGCGGGAGGCACGAGCAGTACTTC.

The V gene is TRBV6-5, the J gene TRBJ2-1; D uncertain. The CDR3 contains 11 residues. CDR1 MNHEY and CDR2 SVGAGI come from the germline V gene. V lost 7 bases, J lost 5 bases, and 6 bases lay in between. The CDR3, as DNA: TGTGCCAGCAACCGGAACAATGAGCAGTTCTTC. Encoded protein: CASNRNNEQFF.

This rearrangement joins TRBV29-1 to TRBJ2-5; D possibly corresponds to TRBD2 (5 bases). Trimming pared 1 base from V and 5 bases from J, leaving 11 bases between. Germline lookup yields CDR1 SQVTM and CDR2 ANQGSEA. This CDR3 has 13 residues. The CDR3 sequence: CSVEGLAEETQYF. The CDR3 DNA sequence: TGCAGCGTTGAAGGGCTAGCAGAGGAGACCCAGTACTTC.

V gene TRBV19 combines with J gene TRBJ2-3, with TRBD2 matching 11 bases. Germline values: CDR1 LNHDA, CDR2 SQIVND (reference sequence). CDR3 length equals 14 residues. J was trimmed by 1 base and V by 6 bases; bases with no gene match: 0. Here the CDR3 DNA reads TGTGCCAGTAGACTAGCGGGAGGCACAGATACGCAGTATTTT. Amino acids: CASRLAGGTDTQYF.

The chain employs TRBV6-5 and TRBJ2-2, with D uncertain. Germline CDR1 reads MNHEY; CDR2 reads SVGAGI. V was shortened by 9 bases and J by 0 bases, with 11 bases between the two germline ends. The CDR3 extends over 14 amino acids. As DNA, the CDR3 is TGTGCCAGTAGTCGATCATCGAACACCGGGGAGCTGTTTTTT. Its protein product is CASSRSSNTGELFF.

The chain carries TRBV5-1 and TRBJ2-1; 12 bases line up with TRBD2. This CDR3 comprises 16 residues. Losses at the gene ends were 4 bases for V and 4 bases for J; bases not matched to a gene: 6. In germline, CDR1 is SGHRS, CDR2 YFSETQ. The CDR3 spells CASSKTSGGGYNEQFF. The CDR3 coding sequence is TGCGCCAGCAGCAAGACTAGCGGGGGTGGGTACAATGAGCAGTTCTTC. Based on the CDR3 plus reference TRBV5-1 and TRBJ2-1, the full variable domain is KAGVTQTPRYLIKTRGQQVTLSCSPISGHRSVSWYQQTPGQGLQFLFEYFSETQRNKGNFPGRFSGRQFSNSRSEMNVSTLELGDSALYLCASSKTSGGGYNEQFFGPGTRLTVL.

With regard to this clone: Other DNA sequences from this sample encode an identical CDR3 as well. This chain links TRBV6-6 with TRBJ1-2; D call uncertain. The V end lost 6 bases, the J end lost 2 bases, and 10 bases lay between the germline ends. Looked up from germline, CDR1 is MNHNY and CDR2 is SVGAGI (reference sequence). The CDR3 covers 13 residues. The CDR3 loop is CASSRDGNYGYTF. The CDR3 nucleotides read TGTGCCAGCAGCCGCGACGGAAACTATGGCTACACCTTC.

The chain has TRBV6-1 and TRBJ2-7, with D possibly TRBD1 on 6 matching bases. This CDR3 is built from 17 residues. Germline values: CDR1 MNHNS, CDR2 SASEGT. Between the trimmed V and J ends, which lost 2 bases and 2 bases, there was a span of 19 bases. This CDR3 is CASSERGRGRIAYEQYF. The CDR3 region has the DNA TGTGCCAGCAGTGAACGGGGCAGGGGCCGAATAGCCTACGAGCAGTACTTC.

This chain uses TRBV5-1 with TRBJ1-1; no clear D. V was trimmed by 1 base and J by 0 bases, leaving 7 bases between them. Germline lookup yields CDR1 SGHRS and CDR2 YFSETQ. The CDR3 consists of 14 residues. CDR3 coding DNA: TGCGCCAGCAGCTTGCTGGGCCTGAACACTGAAGCTTTCTTT. It yields the protein CASSLLGLNTEAFF.

The chain recombines TRBV18 with TRBJ2-5; D not resolved. Per the germline V gene, CDR1 is KGHSH and CDR2 is LQKENI. Deletions cut 2 bases from V and 1 base from J, with 11 bases between. The CDR3 totals 15 residues. The CDR3 here is CASSPFGQSQETQYF. The CDR3 coding sequence is TGTGCCAGCTCACCATTTGGTCAGTCCCAAGAGACCCAGTACTTC. The complete variable domain, with remaining parts taken from reference TRBV18 and TRBJ2-5, reads NAGVMQNPRHLVRRRGQEARLRCSPMKGHSHVYWYRQLPEEGLKFMVYLQKENIIDESGMPKERFSAEFPKEGPSILRIQQVVRGDSAAYFCASSPFGQSQETQYFGPGTRLLVL.

This chain uses TRBV11-2 with TRBJ2-5; 10 positions agree with TRBD1. The J call is uncertain, as TRBJ2-7 better fits the DNA end. CDR1 is SGHAT and CDR2 is FQNNGV in the germline V gene. There are 19 residues in the CDR3. The chain's CDR3 is CASSLPTGGDFLRVYEQYF. For the CDR3, the DNA is TGTGCCAGCAGCCTTCCGACAGGGGGCGATTTCTTGCGGGTATACGAGCAGTACTTC.

J is TRBJ2-5 and V is TRBV20-1, with a tentative D call TRBD2 (6 bases). Gene TRBJ2-7 matches the end of the DNA better, so the J call may be wrong. The germline gives CDR1 DFQATT, CDR2 SNEGSKA (reference sequence). The CDR3 runs to 10 residues. CDR3 loop: CSASGGEQYF. The DNA for the CDR3 is TGCAGTGCCTCCGGGGGCGAGCAGTACTTC.

This CDR3 is CASSDYVRGRQPQHF. Written as DNA, the CDR3 is TGTGCCAGCAGTGATTACGTCAGGGGGCGTCAGCCCCAGCATTTT. The V call is TRBV6-1, the J call TRBJ1-5; 8 nucleotides agree with TRBD1. CDR1 and CDR2 from the germline V gene are MNHNS and SASEGT. The CDR3 has 15 residues. The trim removed 3 bases at V and 6 bases at J, leaving 7 bases unmatched.

This chain links TRBV28 with TRBJ1-2; D not resolved. CDR1 and CDR2 from the germline V gene are MDHEN and SYDVKM. CDR3 length equals 13 residues. V was cut by 3 bases and J by 2 bases, with 7 bases left in between. The CDR3 nucleotides read TGTGCCAGCAGTTTGGCACTCAACTATGGCTACACCTTC. This gives the protein CASSLALNYGYTF.

The V gene is TRBV7-9, the J gene TRBJ1-5; 9 bases map to TRBD1. Losses at the gene ends were 5 bases for V and 5 bases for J; bases not matched to a gene: 1. Germline V CDR1 and CDR2: SEHNR, FQNEAQ (reference sequence). The CDR3 is 13 amino acids. The CDR3 DNA is TGTGCCAGCAGCGGACAGGGGCATCAGCCCCAGCATTTT. Its protein product is CASSGQGHQPQHF.

The chain couples TRBV6-5 to TRBJ2-2, with D possibly being TRBD1 (6 bases). This CDR3 has 15 residues. Trimming pared 6 bases from V and 4 bases from J, leaving 15 bases between. CDR1 and CDR2 from the germline V gene are MNHEY and SVGAGI. The CDR3 loop reads CASSSTRGITGELFF. The CDR3 nucleotides are TGTGCCAGCAGCTCGACCAGGGGAATCACCGGGGAGCTGTTTTTT.